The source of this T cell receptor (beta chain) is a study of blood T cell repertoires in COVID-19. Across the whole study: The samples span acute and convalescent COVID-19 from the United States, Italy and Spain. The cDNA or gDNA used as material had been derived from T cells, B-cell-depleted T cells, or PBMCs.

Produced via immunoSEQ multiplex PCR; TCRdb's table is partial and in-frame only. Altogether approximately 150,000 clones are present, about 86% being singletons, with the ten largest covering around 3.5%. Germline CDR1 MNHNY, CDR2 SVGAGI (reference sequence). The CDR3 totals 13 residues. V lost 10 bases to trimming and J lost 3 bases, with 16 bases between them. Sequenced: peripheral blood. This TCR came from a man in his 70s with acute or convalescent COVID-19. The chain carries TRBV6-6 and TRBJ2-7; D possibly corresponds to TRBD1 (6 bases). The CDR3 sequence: CAITRDTGYEQYF. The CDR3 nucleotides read TGTGCCATTACGAGGGACACCGGCTACGAGCAGTACTTC.